This T cell receptor beta chain is drawn from a study of T-cell memory formation after mild COVID-19. Using constant-segment primers, 5'RACE produced TCR alpha and TCR beta cDNA libraries carrying sample barcodes and UMIs. Via MiXCR, TCRdb re-called the 5' RACE reads, giving one row per CDR3 protein. The table has about 610,000 distinct CDR3 sequences, roughly a sixth seen once. Comment on this clonotype: What it binds is unknown.

The CDR3 has 18 residues. V lost 0 bases and J lost 0, with 16 bases in between. General study findings and limits: Clones shrinking from day 15 to 85 showed even CD4/CD8 mixes; later expanders tilted CD4+. Some clones that responded turned up in pre-infection memory, which suggests that cross-reactive memory joined in.

This sequence joins TRBV23-1 and TRBJ2-3, with unresolved D. TRBV23-1 is designated an ORF whose function remains uncertain. The specimen was PBMCs or a T cell subset sorted from them (not recorded which). The sequence derives from an adult woman who had mild COVID-19 (a few samples of this study predate the infection). Cell type and time point are not known. The CDR3: CASSQSITEGRSTDTQYF. The CDR3 nucleotides are TGCGCCAGCAGTCAATCGATAACTGAAGGAAGGAGCACAGATACGCAGTATTTT.